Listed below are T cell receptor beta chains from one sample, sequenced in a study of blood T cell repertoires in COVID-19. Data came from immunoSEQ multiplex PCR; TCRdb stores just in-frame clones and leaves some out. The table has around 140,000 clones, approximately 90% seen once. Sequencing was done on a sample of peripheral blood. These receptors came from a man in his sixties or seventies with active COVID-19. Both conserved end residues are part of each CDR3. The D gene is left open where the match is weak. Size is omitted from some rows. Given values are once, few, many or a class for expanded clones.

TGTGCCAGCAGCAGCCGACAGGGGAAGTCGGGCGATGAGCAGTTCTTC	CASSSRQGKSGDEQFF	TRBV7-9	TRBJ2-1	TRBD1	NA
TGTGCCAGCAGAAGTATGACAGCCTCTGGAAACACCATATATTTT	CASRSMTASGNTIYF	TRBV2	TRBJ1-3	NA	NA
TGCGCCAGCAGCCCGGACAGGGCCCTCTCTGGCTACACCTTC	CASSPDRALSGYTF	TRBV5-1	TRBJ1-2	TRBD1	NA
TGTGCCAGCAGTCCGACAGGGGCAGGCTACGAGCAGTACTTC	CASSPTGAGYEQYF	TRBV6-2/TRBV6-3	TRBJ2-7	TRBD1	few
TGTGCCAGCAGCTTTGGTAGCTCCCTATACAATGAGCAGTTCTTC	CASSFGSSLYNEQFF	TRBV5-4	TRBJ2-1	NA	once
TGCGCCAGCAGCTTGGTGGGACAGGCCTCCTATGGCTACACCTTC	CASSLVGQASYGYTF	TRBV5-1	TRBJ1-2	TRBD1	NA
TGTGCCAGCAGCGGGACAGGGTCCGGGGAGCTGTTTTTT	CASSGTGSGELFF	TRBV9	TRBJ2-2	TRBD1	NA
TGTGCCACCGGACTAGAAAGAAAGACCCAGTACTTC	CATGLERKTQYF	TRBV2	TRBJ2-5	TRBD2	NA
TGTGCCAGCAGCTTCGGACAGGGAAGGGTCGATGAGCAGTTCTTC	CASSFGQGRVDEQFF	TRBV5-4	TRBJ2-1	TRBD1	NA
TGTGCCAGCAGCTTAGGGCCCCCCTACGAGCAGTACTTC	CASSLGPPYEQYF	TRBV7-2	TRBJ2-7	NA	NA
TGTGCCAGCAGCTTAACTAGCGATAGCTCCTACGAGCAGTACTTC	CASSLTSDSSYEQYF	TRBV5-4	TRBJ2-7	TRBD2	NA
TGTGCCAGTAGTATAGATCTTCGGGAGGGCCGGCCGAACACTGAAGCTTTCTTT	CASSIDLREGRPNTEAFF	TRBV19	TRBJ1-1	NA	NA
TGTGCCAGCAGTTTGGGGGTAACCCAGTATCATTTCCGGGACACCCGGACCACCGGGGAGCTGTTTTTT	CASSLGVTQYHFRDTRTTGELFF	TRBV28	TRBJ2-2	NA	NA
TGTGCCAGCAGCCGTCTAGCGGGAGGTTCCTACGAGCAGTACTTC	CASSRLAGGSYEQYF	TRBV6-5	TRBJ2-7	TRBD2	NA
TGTGCCAGCAGTGACGTGGCCCAGGGCGCCATCTCCTACGAGCAGTACTTC	CASSDVAQGAISYEQYF	TRBV6-4	TRBJ2-7	NA	NA
TGTGCCAGCAGCCAAGGGGGGACAGCCCCAAGGCCCGTGAAAAACATTCAGTACTTC	CASSQGGTAPRPVKNIQYF	TRBV3-1/TRBV3-2	TRBJ2-4	TRBD1	NA
TGCGCCAGCAGCTTAAACATCGCGAACACCGGGGAGCTGTTTTTT	CASSLNIANTGELFF	TRBV5-1	TRBJ2-2	NA	NA
TGCGCCAGCAGCCAAGATGCGGGGTGGAATGGCTACACCTTC	CASSQDAGWNGYTF	TRBV4-3	TRBJ1-2	NA	once
TGTGCCAGCAAACAGGGGATCCGCTACGAGCAGTACTTC	CASKQGIRYEQYF	TRBV6-5	TRBJ2-7	TRBD1	NA
TGTGCCAGCAGCCAAGACAGGGCCGGGGAGCTGTTTTTT	CASSQDRAGELFF	TRBV3-1/TRBV3-2	TRBJ2-2	NA	few
TGTGCCAGCAGCTTAGCGGCAGGGGTAAACACTGAAGCTTTCTTT	CASSLAAGVNTEAFF	TRBV7-6	TRBJ1-1	NA	NA
TGTGCCAGCAGCTTGGCACAGAACCAAGAGACCCAGTACTTC	CASSLAQNQETQYF	TRBV5-8	TRBJ2-5	NA	NA
TGTGCCACCAGCAGACAGGGGGTTTATCGTGAAAAACTGTTTTTT	CATSRQGVYREKLFF	TRBV15	TRBJ1-4	TRBD1	NA
TGTGCCAGCAGTTACGGGGAACGGGTTCGGGAGCAGTACTTC	CASSYGERVREQYF	TRBV28	TRBJ2-7	NA	few
TGTGCCAGCAGTCGTAAGGGGGCTCTAAGGGCAGATACGCAGTATTTT	CASSRKGALRADTQYF	TRBV27	TRBJ2-3	TRBD1	NA
TGTGCCAGCAGCCAAGGGGGCCGTGAAGCTTTCTTT	CASSQGGREAFF	TRBV3-1/TRBV3-2	TRBJ1-1	NA	NA
TGTGCCAGCAGCGGGGAGCGGTTCGTAGGGACAGATACGCAGTATTTT	CASSGERFVGTDTQYF	TRBV7-8	TRBJ2-3	NA	NA
TGTGCCAGTAGTACCGACAGGAATCAGCCCCAGCATTTT	CASSTDRNQPQHF	TRBV19	TRBJ1-5	NA	NA
TGTGCCAGCAGCGGACCAGGGGGGACCCTCTACAATGAGCAGTTCTTC	CASSGPGGTLYNEQFF	TRBV5-8	TRBJ2-1	NA	once
TGCGCCAGCAGCTTGGCCCCTAGCGGGGAGGTAGGGAATGAGCAGTTCTTC	CASSLAPSGEVGNEQFF	TRBV5-1	TRBJ2-1	TRBD2	once
TGTGCCAGCAGCTTGGCAGCTGGGACAGGGGCTGGAAACACCATATATTTT	CASSLAAGTGAGNTIYF	TRBV5-6	TRBJ1-3	TRBD1	NA
TGTGCCAGCGGGAGTTCAATCCAATACTACAATGAGCAGTTCTTC	CASGSSIQYYNEQFF	TRBV6-5	TRBJ2-1	NA	NA
TGTGCCAGCAGGGACAGGGGCAATCAGCCCCAGCATTTT	CASRDRGNQPQHF	TRBV6-5	TRBJ1-5	TRBD1	few
TGTGCCAGCAGTTCGTTCTCCGGGATCAGCTCCTACGAGCAGTACTTC	CASSSFSGISSYEQYF	TRBV28	TRBJ2-7	NA	NA
TGTGCCAGCAAGACTAGCGGGGGGTCCAATGAGCAGTTCTTC	CASKTSGGSNEQFF	TRBV2	TRBJ2-1	TRBD2	NA
TGTGCCAGCAGTTCCATAGCCCGCGGGGGGCCTAATTCACCCCTCCACTTT	CASSSIARGGPNSPLHF	TRBV28	TRBJ1-6	NA	few
TGTGCCAGCAGCTTGATCGGGACAGGGGGCTCTGGAAACACCATATATTTT	CASSLIGTGGSGNTIYF	TRBV5-4	TRBJ1-3	TRBD1	NA
TGTGCCAGCACCTTCGTACTAGGAACGTTTGAGCAGTTCTTC	CASTFVLGTFEQFF	TRBV2	TRBJ2-1	NA	NA
TGTGCCAGCAGCGGATCGACAGGGAGCAATCAGCCCCAGCATTTT	CASSGSTGSNQPQHF	TRBV9	TRBJ1-5	TRBD1	NA
TGTGCCAGCAGTTACTCGGGGGGGGGACATGAAGCTTTCTTT	CASSYSGGGHEAFF	TRBV6-6	TRBJ1-1	NA	NA
TGTGCCAGCAGCGTAAACACAGGGGAAGGGGAGACCCAGTACTTC	CASSVNTGEGETQYF	TRBV9	TRBJ2-5	TRBD1	NA
TGCGCCAGCAGCTTATCGGGGAGGGAGAGCACTGAAGCTTTCTTT	CASSLSGRESTEAFF	TRBV5-1	TRBJ1-1	NA	few
TGTGCCAGCTCACCACCGGGAGTGAACACTGAAGCTTTCTTT	CASSPPGVNTEAFF	TRBV18	TRBJ1-1	NA	once
TGTGCCACCAGCAGATCCCCGGGGACTAATGAAAAACTGTTTTTT	CATSRSPGTNEKLFF	TRBV15	TRBJ1-4	NA	NA
TGTGCCAGCAGTTCTGGGACTAGCGGGAGGGTTGAGCAGTTCTTC	CASSSGTSGRVEQFF	TRBV27	TRBJ2-1	TRBD2	NA
TGTGCCTGGAGTGCTGGGCCCAAAAGTCGCGAGCAGTACTTC	CAWSAGPKSREQYF	TRBV30	TRBJ2-7	NA	few
TGTGCCAGCAGCTTAGTGGGCCAAAATGAAAAACTGTTTTTT	CASSLVGQNEKLFF	TRBV7-8	TRBJ1-4	NA	NA
TGTGCCAGCAGCTTGGTTGTAGGTAGCGGAGAGACCCAGTACTTC	CASSLVVGSGETQYF	TRBV5-4	TRBJ2-5	NA	NA
TGTGCCACCAGTGACGATTCTACAGAGACCCAGTACTTC	CATSDDSTETQYF	TRBV24-1	TRBJ2-5	NA	NA
TGTGCCATCAGTGAGACAGGGGGCGCGGATGGCTACACCTTC	CAISETGGADGYTF	TRBV10-3	TRBJ1-2	TRBD1	NA
TGTGCCAGCAGCCAATCGGCGGGCACCGGGGAGCTGTTTTTT	CASSQSAGTGELFF	TRBV16	TRBJ2-2	NA	few
TGTGCCAGCAGCTTAGAGGGGGGGCGGTCTGGCTACACCTTC	CASSLEGGRSGYTF	TRBV7-2	TRBJ1-2	NA	NA